This T cell receptor beta chain was recorded in a study of blood T cell repertoires in COVID-19. Study as a whole: Acute and convalescent COVID-19 specimens originated in the United States, Italy and Spain. PBMCs, B-cell-depleted T cells, or T cells provided the cDNA or gDNA that made up the material.

Original data processing: Reference gene primer amplification in the assay estimated nucleated cell counts. The repertoire was sequenced with immunoSEQ multiplex PCR; TCRdb's copy has only in-frame clones and lacks some. Clone size and the V and J calls come from that table; the DNA yielded D and trimming. This sample has 350,000 to 400,000 clones, with 89% found just once. Enrollment of patients from Seattle took place during active infection, with longitudinal follow-up. Germline assignment: CDR1 SGDLS and CDR2 YYNGEE. V shed 1 base and J shed 0 bases, with 13 bases lying between them. CDR3 length equals 16 residues.

This sequence joins TRBV9 and TRBJ1-1; D gene ambiguous. The specimen sequenced was peripheral blood. This clonotype was sampled from a woman aged 25 to 39 with COVID-19, enrolled during active disease. CDR3 sequence reads: CASSVLGTPVNTEAFF. CDR3 bases: TGTGCCAGCAGCGTACTTGGCACCCCTGTGAACACTGAAGCTTTCTTT.